What follows describes a single T cell receptor beta chain. Its specificity is unknown. The CDR3 is 12 amino acids. Per the germline V gene, CDR1 is MNHNS and CDR2 is SASEGT. After removal of 6 bases from V and 2 bases from J, the junction contained 1 base not matched to a gene. This entry is derived from a study of T cell repertoires in ileal Crohn's disease. About the research overall: Every patient was operated on for stricturing (about 60%) or penetrating (approximately 40%) complications. MI samples are biopsies from the surgical specimen's proximal margin. TCRB immunosequencing input was five hundred nanograms of biopsy DNA per sample. General study results and limits: High-frequency clones were more common in sorted CD8 than CD4 cells.

Time point: proximal margin of the surgical specimen (macroscopically non-inflamed). Clones were sequenced by immunoSEQ multiplex PCR, and TCRdb holds only the in-frame ones, with some missing. This sample has 500 to 550 clones, with around 90% found just once. This clonotype was obtained from an adult with Crohn's disease. This rearrangement joins TRBV6-1 to TRBJ2-7; 7 nucleotides match TRBD1. Sequenced sample: ileal tissue. The CDR3 protein is CASRGQPYEQYF. CDR3 DNA sequence: TGTGCCAGCAGGGGACAGCCCTACGAGCAGTACTTC.